The rows below give T cell receptor beta chains drawn from one sample of a study of PD-1 blockade in mismatch repair-deficient tumors. Clones were read by immunoSEQ multiplex PCR, and TCRdb kept only the in-frame ones, dropping some. The sample lists tens of thousands of clones; 78% were seen once. This specimen consisted of peripheral blood, obtained 4 weeks after starting pembrolizumab. Receptor source: an adult with mismatch repair-deficient cancer. Each CDR3 is given with its conserved first and last residue. The D gene is left open where the match is weak. Only some rows state a clone size, as once, few, many or a class for expanded clones.

v_gene	d_gene	abundance	j_gene	CDR3nt	CDR3aa
TRBV5-1	.	few	TRBJ2-3	TGCGCCAGCAGCCCCCCAGGGGGGACAGGCACAGATACGCAGTATTTT	CASSPPGGTGTDTQYF
TRBV7-9	.	.	TRBJ2-2	TGTGCCAGCAGGCCTTACACCGGGGAGCTGTTTTTT	CASRPYTGELFF
TRBV9	TRBD1	.	TRBJ2-3	TGTGCCAGCAGCGTAGGACAGGGAATGTTCGCAGATACGCAGTATTTT	CASSVGQGMFADTQYF
TRBV4-1	TRBD2	.	TRBJ2-2	TGCGCCAGCAGCCAAGAGACTAGCAGCGCGAACACCGGGGAGCTGTTTTTT	CASSQETSSANTGELFF
TRBV7-3	TRBD2	.	TRBJ2-7	TGTGCCAGCAGCCTGAGCGGGGGGAGCTCCTACGAGCAGTACTTC	CASSLSGGSSYEQYF
TRBV30	TRBD1	.	TRBJ1-1	TGTGCCTGGAGTCGACCCGGACAGGGGATCACTGAAGCTTTCTTT	CAWSRPGQGITEAFF
TRBV4-1	.	.	TRBJ2-3	TGCGCCAGCAGCCAAGGCTGGAGCGGCCGCACAGATACGCAGTATTTT	CASSQGWSGRTDTQYF
TRBV30	.	.	TRBJ1-5	TGTGCCTGGAGTTCAGGCGGGGATCAGCCCCAGCATTTT	CAWSSGGDQPQHF
TRBV4-1	.	once	TRBJ1-1	TGCGCCAGCAGCCAAATATACAGCATCAGCGAAGCTTTCTTT	CASSQIYSISEAFF
TRBV7-2	.	.	TRBJ1-1	TGTGCCAGCAGCTTAGGAGCTGGGACTGAAGCTTTCTTT	CASSLGAGTEAFF
TRBV6-5	TRBD2	.	TRBJ2-7	TGTGCCAGCAGTTACTCCGTGGCTAGCGGGACGTACGAGCAGTACTTC	CASSYSVASGTYEQYF
TRBV5-5	.	.	TRBJ1-4	TGTGCCAGCAGCTTGGTCGGAGGGGAGGCGGAAAAACTGTTTTTT	CASSLVGGEAEKLFF
TRBV14	.	.	TRBJ2-7	TGTGCCAGCAGCCAGGCCGCCGAGCAGTACTTC	CASSQAAEQYF
TRBV19	.	.	TRBJ2-5	TGTGCCAGTAGGGCGCGGGTTTCCGAGACCCAGTACTTC	CASRARVSETQYF
TRBV2	.	few	TRBJ1-1	TGTGCCAGCAGTGTCTTCGGGGGCACTGAAGCTTTCTTT	CASSVFGGTEAFF
TRBV11-2	TRBD2	few	TRBJ2-1	TGTGCCAGCAGCTTCTGGGGGAGGGAGGGCCGAAATGAGCAGTTCTTC	CASSFWGREGRNEQFF
TRBV7-7	.	.	TRBJ2-7	TGTGCTAGCAGCCAGGACTCCTATTTCCGCGAGCAGTACTTC	CASSQDSYFREQYF
TRBV7-6	.	.	TRBJ2-5	TGTGCCAGCAGCTTAGAGACGTTCAGCGGGGAGACCCAGTACTTC	CASSLETFSGETQYF
TRBV19	.	.	TRBJ1-1	TGTGCCAGTAGTATATGGGGTATCGGTGAAGCTTTCTTT	CASSIWGIGEAFF
TRBV28	.	.	TRBJ2-2	TGTGCCAGCAGTTTAGGGGCAGGGGTTTGGACCGGGGAGCTGTTTTTT	CASSLGAGVWTGELFF
TRBV11-2	.	.	TRBJ1-1	TGTGCCAGCAGCTCGGCGGGATTTATTTCGGGAACTGAAGCTTTCTTT	CASSSAGFISGTEAFF
TRBV5-4	.	.	TRBJ2-2	TGTGCCAGCAGCTTGCCTGGACGGAACACCGGGGAGCTGTTTTTT	CASSLPGRNTGELFF
TRBV28	.	once	TRBJ1-1	TGTGCCAGCAGTTCCGACAGGTTAGATCCGGCTTTCTTT	CASSSDRLDPAFF
TRBV30	.	few	TRBJ2-7	TGTGCCTGGAGTGTAACAAGCTACGAGCAGTACTTC	CAWSVTSYEQYF
TRBV5-1	TRBD2	.	TRBJ2-5	TGCGCCAGCAGCTCGGGACTAGCGGGAGTGGAGACCCAGTACTTC	CASSSGLAGVETQYF
TRBV21-1	.	.	TRBJ1-5	TGTGCCAGCAGCCCGACAGATAGCAATCAGCCCCAGCATTTT	CASSPTDSNQPQHF
TRBV10-1	TRBD2	.	TRBJ2-3	TGCGCCAGCAGTGTAATAGCGGGAGGGCCTCTTACTCGTACGCAGTATTTT	CASSVIAGGPLTRTQYF
TRBV6-4	.	once	TRBJ2-6	TGTGCCAGCAGTCAAAACGCCCCCCGGGGCGCTGGGGCCAACGTCCTGACTTTC	CASSQNAPRGAGANVLTF
TRBV7-9	.	.	TRBJ2-1	TGTGCCAGCAGCTCGGACTTGAGCTCCTACAATGAGCAGTTCTTC	CASSSDLSSYNEQFF
TRBV5-1	TRBD1	.	TRBJ2-3	TGCGCCAGCAGCTTAAGACAGGGGCTAGATACGCAGTATTTT	CASSLRQGLDTQYF
TRBV18	.	.	TRBJ2-5	TGTGCCAGCTCACCACCCGACAGGGGAGGGCAGACCCAGTACTTC	CASSPPDRGGQTQYF
TRBV7-6	TRBD2	.	TRBJ2-7	TGTGCCAGCAGCCAGGGACTAGCGGACTACGAGCAGTACTTC	CASSQGLADYEQYF
TRBV5-6	.	.	TRBJ1-1	TGTGCCAGCAGCCCCACCGGGGGGGCAGGCCCCAACACTGAAGCTTTCTTT	CASSPTGGAGPNTEAFF
TRBV2	.	.	TRBJ1-6	TGTGCCAGCAGTGAAGCGGCCAGTAATTCACCCCTCCACTTT	CASSEAASNSPLHF
TRBV27	.	.	TRBJ1-2	TGTGCCAGCAGTTTAGGAACAGGGTTGGATGGCTACACCTTC	CASSLGTGLDGYTF
TRBV6-6	TRBD1	.	TRBJ1-2	TGTGCCAGCAGTTACTCAGACGGACAGGATGGCTACACCTTC	CASSYSDGQDGYTF
TRBV11-2	.	.	TRBJ2-3	TGTGCCAGCAGCTTTTTTGGCGGCAGCACAGATACGCAGTATTTT	CASSFFGGSTDTQYF
TRBV25-1	.	.	TRBJ2-5	TGTGCCAGCAGTGTTTATGGACAGCTCCAAGAGAGCCAGTACTTC	CASSVYGQLQESQYF
TRBV19	TRBD2	few	TRBJ2-1	TGTGCCAGTAGTATAGGCCTCACTAGCGCCAGGTGGGGTGAGCAGTTCTTC	CASSIGLTSARWGEQFF
TRBV4-2	.	few	TRBJ2-3	TGTGCCAGCAGCCCTCCGACTCCACCGGCCATCATGGCTACGCAGTATTTT	CASSPPTPPAIMATQYF
TRBV29-1	TRBD1	.	TRBJ2-1	TGCAGCGTTGAAGAAGGGACAGGGGGCTATGAGCAGTTCTTC	CSVEEGTGGYEQFF
TRBV5-4	.	.	TRBJ2-3	TGTGCCAGCAGCCAAGAGCTCCTAGAAACAGATACGCAGTATTTT	CASSQELLETDTQYF
TRBV27	.	.	TRBJ2-7	TGTGCCGGCAGTATCAGGGAAGCCTACGAGCAGTACTTC	CAGSIREAYEQYF
TRBV6-1	TRBD2	.	TRBJ2-1	TGTGCCAGCATCGAGACTAGCGGGACCCCTGAGCAGTTCTTC	CASIETSGTPEQFF
TRBV6-4	TRBD2	.	TRBJ2-7	TGTGCCAGCAGTGAGGGGCCTAGCGGAACCTACGAGCAGTACTTC	CASSEGPSGTYEQYF
TRBV6-5	TRBD1	.	TRBJ2-7	TGTGCCAGCAGTTACAAAAGGGACAGGGACTACGAGCAGTACTTC	CASSYKRDRDYEQYF
TRBV6-6	TRBD2	.	TRBJ2-3	TGTGCCGCGGGAGTCCGAGGGGCAGATACGCAGTATTTT	CAAGVRGADTQYF